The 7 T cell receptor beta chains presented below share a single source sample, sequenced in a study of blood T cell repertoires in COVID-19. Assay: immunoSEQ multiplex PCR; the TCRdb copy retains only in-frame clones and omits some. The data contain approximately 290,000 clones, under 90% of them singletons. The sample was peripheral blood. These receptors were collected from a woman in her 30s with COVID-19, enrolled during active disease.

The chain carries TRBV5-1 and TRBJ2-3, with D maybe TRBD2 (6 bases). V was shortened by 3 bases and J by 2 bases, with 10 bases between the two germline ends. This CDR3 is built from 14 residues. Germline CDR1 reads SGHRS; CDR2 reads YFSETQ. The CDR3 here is CASSWGTHTDTQYF. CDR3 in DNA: TGCGCCAGCAGCTGGGGGACTCACACAGATACGCAGTATTTT.

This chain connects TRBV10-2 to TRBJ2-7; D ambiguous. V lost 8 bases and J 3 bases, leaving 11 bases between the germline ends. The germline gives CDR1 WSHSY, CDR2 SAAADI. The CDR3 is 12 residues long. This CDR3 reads CASRGGDYEQYF. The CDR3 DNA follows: TGCGCCAGCCGAGGCGGAGACTACGAGCAGTACTTC.

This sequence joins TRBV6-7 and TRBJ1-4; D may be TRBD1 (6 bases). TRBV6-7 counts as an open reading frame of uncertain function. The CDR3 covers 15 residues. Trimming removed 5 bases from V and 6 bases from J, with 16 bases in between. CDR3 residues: CASSPKTGSYEKLFF. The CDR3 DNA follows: TGTGCCAGCAGTCCCAAGACAGGCTCCTATGAAAAACTGTTTTTT.

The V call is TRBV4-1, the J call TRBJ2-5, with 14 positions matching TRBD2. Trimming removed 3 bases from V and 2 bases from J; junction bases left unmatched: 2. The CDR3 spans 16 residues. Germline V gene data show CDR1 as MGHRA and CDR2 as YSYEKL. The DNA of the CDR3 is TGCGCCAGCAGCCACGGGACTAGCGGGGGACAAGAGACCCAGTACTTC. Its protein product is CASSHGTSGGQETQYF.

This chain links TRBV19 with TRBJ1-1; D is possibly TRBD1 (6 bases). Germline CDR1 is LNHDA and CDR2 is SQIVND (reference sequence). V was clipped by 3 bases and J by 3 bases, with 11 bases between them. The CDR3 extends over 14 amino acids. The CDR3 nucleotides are TGTGCCAGTAGTATGGGTCAGGGGTACACTGAAGCTTTCTTT. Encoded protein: CASSMGQGYTEAFF. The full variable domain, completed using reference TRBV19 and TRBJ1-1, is DGGITQSPKYLFRKEGQNVTLSCEQNLNHDAMYWYRQDPGQGLRLIYYSQIVNDFQKGDIAEGYSVSREKKESFPLTVTSAQKNPTAFYLCASSMGQGYTEAFFGQGTRLTVV.

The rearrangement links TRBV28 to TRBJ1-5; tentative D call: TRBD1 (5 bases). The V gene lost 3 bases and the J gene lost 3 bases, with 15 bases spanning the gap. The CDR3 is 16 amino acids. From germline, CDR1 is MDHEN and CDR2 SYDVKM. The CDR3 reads CASSFSGTPFNQPQHF. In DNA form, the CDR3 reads TGTGCCAGCAGTTTTTCAGGGACTCCATTCAATCAGCCCCAGCATTTT.

The CDR3 is CASSQESGLPLFF. CDR3 DNA sequence: TGCGCCAGCAGCCAAGAATCAGGACTACCCCTGTTCTTC. This chain joins TRBV4-1 and TRBJ2-1; tentative D call: TRBD2 (6 bases). Germline CDR1 reads MGHRA; CDR2 reads YSYEKL. The CDR3 consists of 13 residues. Trimming cost V 0 bases and J 15 bases, with 15 bases left between them.